The rows below give T cell receptor beta chains drawn from one sample of a study of cytomegalovirus exposure and HLA in healthy donors. Profiling relied on immunoSEQ multiplex PCR, and the TCRdb table lists in-frame clones only, not all of them. This table has about 150,000 clones, about 95% appearing once. Sequencing input: PBMCs. Receptor source: a man between 18 and 35 years old in good health and CMV-seropositive. CDR3s leave out the opening cysteine and the closing phenylalanine or tryptophan.

cdr3_aa	v_call	j_call
ASSETGGVGQPQH	TRBV2	TRBJ1-5
ASRRQGGNEKLF	TRBV25-1	TRBJ1-4
ASRRSSYNEQF	TRBV6-5	TRBJ2-1
ASSSSGANVLT	TRBV7-3	TRBJ2-6
ATRQGVPYEQY	TRBV2	TRBJ2-7
ASSSSGTSTDTQY	TRBV5-4	TRBJ2-3
ASRLTATSYEQY	TRBV19	TRBJ2-7
ASSGRGTGGDNYGYT	TRBV7-2	TRBJ1-2
ASSVIPSSDEQY	TRBV9	TRBJ2-7
ASSLLGTDTQY	TRBV27	TRBJ2-3
ASSEELAGAYEQY	TRBV6-1	TRBJ2-7
ASSLEGGGNTGELF	TRBV27	TRBJ2-2
ASSIQGYEQY	TRBV2	TRBJ2-7
ASSLGANPKETQY	TRBV27	TRBJ2-5
ASRLLVQGSQPQH	TRBV21-1	TRBJ1-5
ASSTLLAGVSYEQY	TRBV27	TRBJ2-7
ASSPRTTNYEQY	TRBV7-6	TRBJ2-7
ASGGPSMNTEAF	TRBV10-2	TRBJ1-1
ASGRQGSYEQY	TRBV21-1	TRBJ2-7
ASSPNPGQKNIQY	TRBV5-1	TRBJ2-4
ASSDPEGSYNEQF	TRBV5-1	TRBJ2-1
ASSIPGTSGTYEQY	TRBV19	TRBJ2-7
AISESRQGHSPLH	TRBV10-3	TRBJ1-6
ASSWGENSGANVLT	TRBV5-1	TRBJ2-6
ASSFPGTGHYEQY	TRBV28	TRBJ2-7
ASSRSGGYQETQY	TRBV6-5	TRBJ2-5
AWSVRGYGYT	TRBV30	TRBJ1-2
ASSLEGGRGAEQY	TRBV5-1	TRBJ2-7
ASSEYPRTTYEQY	TRBV2	TRBJ2-7
ASSPGQSYEQY	TRBV4-1	TRBJ2-7
ASSLGGLAAYEQF	TRBV5-1	TRBJ2-1
ASSPPGLGFYEQY	TRBV27	TRBJ2-7
AISPSGQWIYGYT	TRBV10-3	TRBJ1-2
ASSLNRDTINYGYT	TRBV5-8	TRBJ1-2
ASSPGVSYEQY	TRBV18	TRBJ2-7
ATQGQSGTDTQY	TRBV19	TRBJ2-3
ASSNQGGQGVQQY	TRBV7-8	TRBJ2-7
ASGTVYQPQH	TRBV10-1	TRBJ1-5
ASSLGQSNQPQH	TRBV28	TRBJ1-5
ASGHSVSSSYNEQF	TRBV5-1	TRBJ2-1
AVDRDYANTGELF	TRBV6-1	TRBJ2-2
ASSTGQTFQPQH	TRBV19	TRBJ1-5
ASRDSHEQF	TRBV13	TRBJ2-1
ASSLAGVETQY	TRBV27	TRBJ2-5
ASSYRNSPLH	TRBV2	TRBJ1-6
ASSPRDRGDNEQF	TRBV18	TRBJ2-1
ASSLSTGSDEQY	TRBV27	TRBJ2-7
ASSLGMRSQETQY	TRBV5-6	TRBJ2-5
ASRDRGHDNEQF	TRBV2	TRBJ2-1
ASSWLGDEQF	TRBV27	TRBJ2-1
ASSFSNRELSNEQF	TRBV28	TRBJ2-1
ASSLVGTGPDYGYT	TRBV5-1	TRBJ1-2
ASSLGTYSNQPQH	TRBV5-6	TRBJ1-5
ASSIAGLGTDTQY	TRBV5-1	TRBJ2-3
ASSALQGGSPLH	TRBV28	TRBJ1-6
ASSLGRTRSYNSPLH	TRBV7-9	TRBJ1-6